This entry is about one T cell receptor beta chain. This table comes from immunoSEQ multiplex PCR, and its TCRdb copy is limited to in-frame clones, with some not included. The data hold under 200,000 clones, with approximately 90% observed a single time. The data were taken from a study of blood T cell repertoires in COVID-19. Germline loops: CDR1 MRHNA, CDR2 SNTAGT. CDR3 length equals 15 residues. With 5 bases removed from V and 7 bases from J, the gap between germline ends came to 15 bases. This chain joins TRBV6-4 and TRBJ1-6; a possible D gene is TRBD1 (6 bases). The clonotype was recovered from a man aged 50 to 60 with acute or convalescent COVID-19. Sequencing was performed on peripheral blood. The CDR3 sequence is CASSKDGGPNSPLHF. As DNA, the CDR3 is TGTGCCAGCAGTAAGGACGGGGGGCCAAATTCACCCCTCCACTTT.